The clone carrying this TCR beta chain was found once. The antigen is not known. The entry originates in a study of Tregs in tolerant kidney transplant recipients. Study results and limitations: This study did not directly address biological reproducibility.

Assay: immunoSEQ multiplex PCR; the TCRdb copy retains only in-frame clones and omits some. The profile covers under 85,000 clones, with roughly 91% appearing a single time and about 0.36% taken by the ten largest. The sequence was obtained from a human donor who received a combined kidney and bone marrow transplant. Here the sequenced sample was CD4+ T cells from blood, taken before the transplant.

The CDR3 loop is CASSYGTSGYNEQFF. The CDR3 nucleotides are TGTGCCAGCAGTTACGGGACTAGCGGATACAATGAGCAGTTCTTC. This rearrangement joins TRBV6-6 to TRBJ2-1; TRBD2 matches at 11 bases. The CDR3 loop spans 15 amino acids. The germline V gene encodes CDR1 MNHNY and CDR2 SVGAGI (reference sequence). J gave up 4 bases and V 2 bases, and 1 base lay outside the gene matches.